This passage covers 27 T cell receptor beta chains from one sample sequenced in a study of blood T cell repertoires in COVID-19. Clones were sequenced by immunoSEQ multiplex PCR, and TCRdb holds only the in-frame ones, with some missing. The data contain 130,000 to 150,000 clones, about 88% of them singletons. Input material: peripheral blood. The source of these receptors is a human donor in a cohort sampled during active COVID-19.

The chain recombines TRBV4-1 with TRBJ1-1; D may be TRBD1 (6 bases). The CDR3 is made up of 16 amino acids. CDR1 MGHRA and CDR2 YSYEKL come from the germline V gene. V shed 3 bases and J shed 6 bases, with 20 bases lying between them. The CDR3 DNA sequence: TGCGCCAGCAGCCATGGCGTCGGGAACAGGGTGGCTGAAGCTTTCTTT. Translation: CASSHGVGNRVAEAFF.

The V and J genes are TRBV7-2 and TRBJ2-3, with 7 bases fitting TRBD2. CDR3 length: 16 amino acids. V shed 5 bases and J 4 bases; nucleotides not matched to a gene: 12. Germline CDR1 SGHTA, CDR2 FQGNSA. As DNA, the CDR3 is TGTGCCAGCAGCCCAGCCTCCGGGACTATAGCAGATACGCAGTATTTT. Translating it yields CASSPASGTIADTQYF.

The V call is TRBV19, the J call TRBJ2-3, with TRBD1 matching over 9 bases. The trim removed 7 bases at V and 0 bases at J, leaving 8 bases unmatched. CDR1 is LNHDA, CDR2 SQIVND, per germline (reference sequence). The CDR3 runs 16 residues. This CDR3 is CASTPGTGFSTDTQYF. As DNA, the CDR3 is TGTGCCAGTACCCCCGGGACAGGGTTTAGCACAGATACGCAGTATTTT.

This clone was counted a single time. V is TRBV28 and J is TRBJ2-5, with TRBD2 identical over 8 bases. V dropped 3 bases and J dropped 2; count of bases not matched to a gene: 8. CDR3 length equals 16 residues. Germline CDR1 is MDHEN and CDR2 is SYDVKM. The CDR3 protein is CASSLTIRGGQETQYF. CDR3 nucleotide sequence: TGTGCCAGCAGTTTGACGATACGGGGGGGACAAGAGACCCAGTACTTC.

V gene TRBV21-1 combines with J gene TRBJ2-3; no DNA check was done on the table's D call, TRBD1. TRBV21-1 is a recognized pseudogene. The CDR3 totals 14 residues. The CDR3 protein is CASSQGQNTDTQYF. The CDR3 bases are TGTGCCAGCAGCCAGGGACAGAACACAGATACGCAGTATTTT.

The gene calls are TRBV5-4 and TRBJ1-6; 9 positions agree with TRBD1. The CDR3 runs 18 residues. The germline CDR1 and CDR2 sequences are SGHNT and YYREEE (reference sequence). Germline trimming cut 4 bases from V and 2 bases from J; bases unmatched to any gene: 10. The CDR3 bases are TGTGCCAGCAGCCCTGGCGGGGACAGGGTGACCTATAATTCACCCCTCCACTTT. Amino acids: CASSPGGDRVTYNSPLHF.

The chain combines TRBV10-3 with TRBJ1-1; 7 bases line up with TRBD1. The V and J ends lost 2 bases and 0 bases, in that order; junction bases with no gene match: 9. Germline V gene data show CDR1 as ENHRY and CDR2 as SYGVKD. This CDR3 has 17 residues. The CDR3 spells CAISELAGGHMNTEAFF. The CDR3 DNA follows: TGTGCCATCAGTGAGCTGGCAGGGGGTCACATGAACACTGAAGCTTTCTTT.

This CDR3 reads CASSSNLAGGPYEQYF. In DNA form, the CDR3 reads TGTGCCAGCAGTTCGAACCTAGCGGGGGGCCCCTACGAGCAGTACTTC. The V call is TRBV27, the J call TRBJ2-7; TRBD2 matches 11 bases. Trimming at V came to 4 bases and at J to 2 bases, leaving 7 bases not matched to a gene. The CDR3 runs to 16 residues. Germline V lookup: CDR1 MNHEY, CDR2 SMNVEV (reference sequence).

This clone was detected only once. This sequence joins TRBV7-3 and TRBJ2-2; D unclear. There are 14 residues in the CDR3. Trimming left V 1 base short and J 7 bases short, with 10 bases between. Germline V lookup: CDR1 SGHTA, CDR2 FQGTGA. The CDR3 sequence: CASSLSLSGGELFF. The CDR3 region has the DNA TGTGCCAGCAGCTTAAGCCTTTCGGGCGGGGAGCTGTTTTTT.

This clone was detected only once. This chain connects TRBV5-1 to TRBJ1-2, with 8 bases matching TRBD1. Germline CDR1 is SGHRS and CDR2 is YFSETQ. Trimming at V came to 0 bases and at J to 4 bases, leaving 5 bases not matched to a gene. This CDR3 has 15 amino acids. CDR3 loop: CASSLEQGEVYGYTF. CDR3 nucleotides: TGCGCCAGCAGCTTGGAACAGGGGGAAGTCTATGGCTACACCTTC.

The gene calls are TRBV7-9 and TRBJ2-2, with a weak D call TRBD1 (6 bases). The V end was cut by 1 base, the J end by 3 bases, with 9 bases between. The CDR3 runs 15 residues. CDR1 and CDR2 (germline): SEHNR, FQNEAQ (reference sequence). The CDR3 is CASSLVRQDTGELFF. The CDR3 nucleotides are TGTGCCAGCAGCTTAGTGCGACAGGACACCGGGGAGCTGTTTTTT.

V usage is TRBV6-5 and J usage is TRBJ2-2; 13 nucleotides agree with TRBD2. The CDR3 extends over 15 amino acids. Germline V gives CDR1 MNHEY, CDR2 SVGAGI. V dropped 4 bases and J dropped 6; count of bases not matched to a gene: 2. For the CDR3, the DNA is TGTGCCAGCAGTTGGACTAGCGGGAGTTCCGGGGAGCTGTTTTTT. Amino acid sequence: CASSWTSGSSGELFF.

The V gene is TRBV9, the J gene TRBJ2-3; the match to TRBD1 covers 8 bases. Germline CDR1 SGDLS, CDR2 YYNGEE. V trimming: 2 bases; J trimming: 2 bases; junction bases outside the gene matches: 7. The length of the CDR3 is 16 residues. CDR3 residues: CASSVGTGAVTDTQYF. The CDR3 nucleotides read TGTGCCAGCAGCGTCGGGACAGGCGCAGTCACAGATACGCAGTATTTT.

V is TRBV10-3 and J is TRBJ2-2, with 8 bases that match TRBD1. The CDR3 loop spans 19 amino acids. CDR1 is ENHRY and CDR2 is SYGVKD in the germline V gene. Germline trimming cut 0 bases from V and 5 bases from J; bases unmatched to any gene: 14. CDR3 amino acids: CAISESWTGPPRGTGELFF. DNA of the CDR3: TGTGCCATCAGTGAGTCCTGGACAGGGCCACCAAGGGGGACCGGGGAGCTGTTTTTT.

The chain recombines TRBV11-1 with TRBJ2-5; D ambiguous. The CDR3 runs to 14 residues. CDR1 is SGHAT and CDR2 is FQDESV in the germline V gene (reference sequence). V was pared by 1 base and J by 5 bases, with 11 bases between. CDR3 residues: CASSLGRFGETQYF. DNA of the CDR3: TGTGCCAGCAGCTTAGGAAGGTTCGGGGAGACCCAGTACTTC.

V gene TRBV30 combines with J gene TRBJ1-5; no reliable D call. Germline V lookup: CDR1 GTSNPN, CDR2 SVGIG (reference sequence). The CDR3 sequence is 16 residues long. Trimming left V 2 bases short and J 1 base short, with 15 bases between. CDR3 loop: CAWSSRPYGSNQPQHF. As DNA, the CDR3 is TGTGCCTGGAGTTCGCGACCATACGGGAGCAATCAGCCCCAGCATTTT.

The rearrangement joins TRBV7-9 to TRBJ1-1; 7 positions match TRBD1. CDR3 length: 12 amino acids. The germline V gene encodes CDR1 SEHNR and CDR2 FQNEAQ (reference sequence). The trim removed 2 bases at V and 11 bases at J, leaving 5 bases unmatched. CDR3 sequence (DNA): TGTGCCAGCAGCTTAACAGGGGTGGGTGCTTTCTTT. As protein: CASSLTGVGAFF.

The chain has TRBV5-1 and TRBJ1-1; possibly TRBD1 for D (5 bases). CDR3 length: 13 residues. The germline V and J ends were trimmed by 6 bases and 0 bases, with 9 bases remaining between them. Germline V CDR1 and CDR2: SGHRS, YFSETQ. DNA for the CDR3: TGCGCCAGCACAAAGGGGATGAACACTGAAGCTTTCTTT. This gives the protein CASTKGMNTEAFF. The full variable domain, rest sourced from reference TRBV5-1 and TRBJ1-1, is KAGVTQTPRYLIKTRGQQVTLSCSPISGHRSVSWYQQTPGQGLQFLFEYFSETQRNKGNFPGRFSGRQFSNSRSEMNVSTLELGDSALYLCASTKGMNTEAFFGQGTRLTVV.

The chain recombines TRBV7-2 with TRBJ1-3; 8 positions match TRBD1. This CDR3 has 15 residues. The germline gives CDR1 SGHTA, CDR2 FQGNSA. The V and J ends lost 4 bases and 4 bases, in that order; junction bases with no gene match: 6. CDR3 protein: CASSSSRGPGNTIYF. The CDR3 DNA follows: TGTGCCAGCAGCTCATCCAGGGGGCCAGGAAACACCATATATTTT.

The CDR3 DNA is TGTGCCAGCAGACCACAGGGGGCTGGGGCCAACGTCCTGACTTTC. This encodes CASRPQGAGANVLTF. J is TRBJ2-6 and V is TRBV27, with 8 positions matching TRBD1. With 6 bases clipped from V and 2 bases from J, the junction kept 3 bases outside the gene matches. Germline-derived CDR1 and CDR2 are MNHEY and SMNVEV (reference sequence). The CDR3 totals 15 residues.

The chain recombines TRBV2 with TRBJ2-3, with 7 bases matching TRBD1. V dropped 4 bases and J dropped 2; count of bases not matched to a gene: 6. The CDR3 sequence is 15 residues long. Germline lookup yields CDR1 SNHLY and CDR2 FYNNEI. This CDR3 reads CASSARDRYTDTQYF. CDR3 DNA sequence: TGTGCCAGCAGTGCCCGGGACAGATACACAGATACGCAGTATTTT.

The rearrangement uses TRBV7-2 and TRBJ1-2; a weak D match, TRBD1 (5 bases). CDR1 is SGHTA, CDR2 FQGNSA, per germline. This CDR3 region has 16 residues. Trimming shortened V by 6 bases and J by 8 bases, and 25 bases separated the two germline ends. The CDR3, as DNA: TGTGCCAGCAGTAACCAGCCCGGGGGGGAGTATTCCGGCTACACCTTC. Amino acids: CASSNQPGGEYSGYTF.

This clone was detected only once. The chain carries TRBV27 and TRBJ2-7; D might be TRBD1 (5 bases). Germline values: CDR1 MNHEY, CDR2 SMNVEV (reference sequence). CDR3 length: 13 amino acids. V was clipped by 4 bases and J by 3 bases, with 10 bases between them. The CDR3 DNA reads TGTGCCAGCAGTTATGGACAATTCTACGAGCAGTACTTC. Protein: CASSYGQFYEQYF.

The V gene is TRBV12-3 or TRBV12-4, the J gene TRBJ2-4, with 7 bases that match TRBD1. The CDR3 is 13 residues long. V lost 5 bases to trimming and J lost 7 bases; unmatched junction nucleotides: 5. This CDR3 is CASSGQVGNIQYF. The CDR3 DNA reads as TGTGCCAGCAGTGGACAGGTGGGGAACATTCAGTACTTC.

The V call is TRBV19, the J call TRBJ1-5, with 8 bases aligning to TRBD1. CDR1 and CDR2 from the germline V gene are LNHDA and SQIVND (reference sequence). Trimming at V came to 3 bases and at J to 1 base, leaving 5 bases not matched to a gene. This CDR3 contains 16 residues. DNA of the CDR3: TGTGCCAGTAGTATGGACAGGGTTGTGAGCAATCAGCCCCAGCATTTT. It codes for CASSMDRVVSNQPQHF. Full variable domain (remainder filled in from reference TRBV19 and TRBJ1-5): DGGITQSPKYLFRKEGQNVTLSCEQNLNHDAMYWYRQDPGQGLRLIYYSQIVNDFQKGDIAEGYSVSREKKESFPLTVTSAQKNPTAFYLCASSMDRVVSNQPQHFGDGTRLSIL.

This CDR3 reads CASRSYGVANEKLFF. CDR3 coding DNA: TGTGCCAGCAGATCGTACGGGGTTGCTAATGAAAAACTGTTTTTT. The J gene is TRBJ1-4, the V gene TRBV2; no clear D gene. Germline-derived CDR1 and CDR2 are SNHLY and FYNNEI. V was pared by 6 bases and J by 3 bases, with 14 bases between. This CDR3 is built from 15 residues.

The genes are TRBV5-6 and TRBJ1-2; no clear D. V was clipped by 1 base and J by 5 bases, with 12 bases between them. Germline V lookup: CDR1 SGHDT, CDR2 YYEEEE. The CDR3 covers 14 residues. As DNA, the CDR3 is TGTGCCAGCAGCTTGTCTCAGTCCTTTTATGGCTACACCTTC. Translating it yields CASSLSQSFYGYTF.